This passage covers 32 T cell receptor beta chains from one sample sequenced in a study of CD8 T cells in Susac syndrome. Random hexamers were used to reverse transcribe an amount of about 0.45 to 1 ug RNA. Via MiXCR, TCRdb re-called the immunoSEQ multiplex PCR reads, giving one row per CDR3 protein. The sample shows about 160,000 distinct CDR3 sequences, 90% to 95% of them seen only once. The source material was CD4+ T cells from PBMCs. The receptors here all came from a human donor in good health.

The rearrangement uses TRBV5-6 and TRBJ2-7; 8 nucleotides match TRBD2. The germline CDR1 and CDR2 sequences are SGHDT and YYEEEE. V gave up 1 base and J gave up 2 bases; unmatched junction bases: 5. This CDR3 region has 15 residues. CDR3 coding DNA: TGTGCCAGCAGCTTGACTACTAGCGGTACCTACGAGCAGTACTTC. Amino acids: CASSLTTSGTYEQYF. The full variable domain, in which reference TRBV5-6 and TRBJ2-7 provide the parts outside the CDR3, is DAGVTQSPTHLIKTRGQQVTLRCSPKSGHDTVSWYQQALGQGPQFIFQYYEEEERQRGNFPDRFSGHQFPNYSSELNVNALLLGDSALYLCASSLTTSGTYEQYFGPGTRLTVT.

The chain joins TRBV29-1 to TRBJ1-1; no clear D gene. Germline values: CDR1 SQVTM, CDR2 ANQGSEA. V lost 6 bases, J lost 2 bases, and 13 bases lay in between. This CDR3 contains 13 residues. This CDR3 reads CSVAWTVNTEAFF. CDR3 nucleotides: TGCAGCGTCGCTTGGACGGTAAACACTGAAGCTTTCTTT.

V gene TRBV3-1 combines with J gene TRBJ1-1, with 7 bases aligning to TRBD1. Looked up from germline, CDR1 is LGHDT and CDR2 is YNNKEL (reference sequence). V lost 5 bases to trimming and J lost 10 bases; unmatched junction nucleotides: 7. This CDR3 contains 12 residues. CDR3 residues: CASSKYQGGAFF. DNA for the CDR3: TGTGCCAGCAGCAAGTACCAGGGGGGAGCTTTCTTT.

V usage is TRBV28 and J usage is TRBJ2-7; 7 nucleotides agree with TRBD1. CDR3 size: 15 residues. CDR1 is MDHEN, CDR2 SYDVKM, per germline. V dropped 5 bases and J dropped 3; count of bases not matched to a gene: 10. CDR3 in amino acids: CASSPLGTAHYEQYF. In DNA form, the CDR3 reads TGTGCCAGCAGTCCACTCGGGACAGCCCACTACGAGCAGTACTTC.

The J gene is TRBJ1-1, the V gene TRBV4-1; possible D gene TRBD1, 5 bases. The CDR3 totals 13 residues. Trimming cost V 1 base and J 6 bases, with 9 bases left between them. Germline assignment: CDR1 MGHRA and CDR2 YSYEKL. Written as DNA, the CDR3 is TGCGCCAGCAGCCAAGCGGGGGTCGCTGAAGCTTTCTTT. This gives the protein CASSQAGVAEAFF.

The chain employs TRBV20-1 and TRBJ1-2, with a tentative D call TRBD1 (6 bases). Germline V lookup: CDR1 DFQATT, CDR2 SNEGSKA (reference sequence). Trimming left V 5 bases short and J 2 bases short, with 12 bases between. The length of the CDR3 is 13 residues. CDR3 bases: TGCAGTGCTGTACAGGGAAACAACTATGGCTACACCTTC. Protein sequence: CSAVQGNNYGYTF.

This clonotype showed up just once. The rearrangement uses TRBV15 and TRBJ2-6; D is perhaps TRBD1 or TRBD2 (5 bases each). V shed 3 bases and J shed 0 bases, with 6 bases lying between them. Germline CDR1 LNHNV, CDR2 YYDKDF (reference sequence). The CDR3 is 15 residues long. In nucleotides, the CDR3 is TGTGCCACCAGCAGGGGGGACTCTGGGGCCAACGTCCTGACTTTC. Its protein product is CATSRGDSGANVLTF.

The J gene is TRBJ1-1, the V gene TRBV4-1; weak D call: TRBD1 (5 bases). V was clipped by 6 bases and J by 0 bases, with 11 bases between them. The CDR3 is 14 residues long. In germline, CDR1 is MGHRA, CDR2 YSYEKL. The CDR3 region is CASRNRLMNTEAFF. The CDR3 DNA reads as TGCGCCAGCAGGAACAGGCTCATGAACACTGAAGCTTTCTTT.

About this clonotype itself: Its ends do not fully match the called genes, so a read error is possible. The chain couples TRBV28 to TRBJ2-6; D remains unclear. CDR1 and CDR2 (germline): MDHEN, SYDVKM. The CDR3 is 13 residues long. The CDR3 region has the DNA TGCGTGTCTTGTACCTCTGGGGCCAACGTCCTGACTTTC. Translation gives CVSCTSGANVLTF.

The chain is built from TRBV6-5 and TRBJ1-6; maybe TRBD1 (5 bases). Germline V gene sequence: CDR1 MNHEY, CDR2 SVGAGI. CDR3 length equals 15 residues. Trimming shortened V by 2 bases and J by 9 bases, and 14 bases separated the two germline ends. CDR3 residues: CASSYGPGEVSPLHF. CDR3 in DNA: TGTGCCAGCAGTTACGGTCCGGGGGAGGTTTCACCCCTCCACTTT.

This chain uses TRBV18 with TRBJ2-7; 8 nucleotides line up with TRBD1. The CDR3 sequence is 12 residues long. Germline V gives CDR1 KGHSH, CDR2 LQKENI. The junction had 5 bases not matched to a gene; V was cut back by 8 bases and J by 5 bases. The CDR3 spells CASQGQVDEQYF. DNA of the CDR3: TGTGCCAGCCAGGGACAGGTCGACGAGCAGTACTTC.

This chain joins TRBV29-1 and TRBJ2-5; 9 bases align to TRBD1. Germline values: CDR1 SQVTM, CDR2 ANQGSEA. Trimming at V came to 8 bases and at J to 3 bases, leaving 7 bases not matched to a gene. The CDR3 consists of 13 residues. This CDR3 reads CSLLQGAEETQYF. The CDR3 nucleotides are TGCAGCCTCTTACAGGGGGCTGAAGAGACCCAGTACTTC.

The chain joins TRBV29-1 to TRBJ1-1; D gene unclear. V lost 4 bases and J 8 bases, leaving 20 bases between the germline ends. The CDR3 has 14 residues. The germline CDR1 and CDR2 sequences are SQVTM and ANQGSEA. The CDR3, as DNA: TGCAGCGTTGCAGACGGGTTAAAACGGCAGGAAGCTTTCTTT. Its translation is CSVADGLKRQEAFF.

The V and J genes are TRBV23-1 and TRBJ2-7; TRBD1 matches 11 bases. TRBV23-1 counts as an open reading frame of uncertain function. This CDR3 contains 14 residues. Losses at the gene ends were 6 bases for V and 2 bases for J; bases not matched to a gene: 3. DNA for the CDR3: TGCGCCAGCAGCGGACAGGGGGCCCCCTACGAGCAGTACTTC. It specifies CASSGQGAPYEQYF.

V usage is TRBV5-6 and J usage is TRBJ1-6, with 10 bases identical to TRBD1. CDR3 length: 16 amino acids. The germline V gene has CDR1 SGHDT and CDR2 YYEEEE. The trim removed 2 bases at V and 10 bases at J, leaving 9 bases unmatched. CDR3 protein: CASSFRSRTGGSPLHF. CDR3 bases: TGTGCCAGCAGCTTTCGTTCCAGGACAGGGGGATCACCCCTCCACTTT. The complete variable domain, with remaining parts taken from reference TRBV5-6 and TRBJ1-6, reads DAGVTQSPTHLIKTRGQQVTLRCSPKSGHDTVSWYQQALGQGPQFIFQYYEEEERQRGNFPDRFSGHQFPNYSSELNVNALLLGDSALYLCASSFRSRTGGSPLHFGNGTRLTVT.

This chain uses TRBV9 with TRBJ1-4; no definite D call. CDR3 length equals 14 residues. Trimming took off 3 bases at V and 4 bases at J, with 10 bases between the two ends. The germline gives CDR1 SGDLS, CDR2 YYNGEE. The CDR3 spells CASSGTLNNEKLFF. CDR3 nucleotide sequence: TGTGCCAGCAGCGGAACATTGAATAATGAAAAACTGTTTTTT.

The V call is TRBV20-1, the J call TRBJ2-1; D is possibly TRBD2 (6 bases). CDR3 length: 15 residues. CDR1 and CDR2 (germline): DFQATT, SNEGSKA (reference sequence). The V end lost 6 bases, the J end lost 6 bases, and 21 bases lay between the germline ends. The CDR3 bases are TGCAGTGCACCCAACGCCAGGGAGGTTAGCAATGAGCAGTTCTTC. Its protein product is CSAPNAREVSNEQFF.

This chain joins TRBV6-2 or TRBV6-3 and TRBJ1-2; D not resolved. V was cut by 2 bases and J by 5 bases, with 6 bases left in between. Germline values: CDR1 MNHEY, CDR2 SVGEGT. The CDR3 runs to 12 residues. The CDR3 DNA reads TGTGCCAGCAGTTACAGACATTATGGCTACACCTTC. Its translation: CASSYRHYGYTF.

This sequence joins TRBV29-1 and TRBJ1-2; D gene ambiguous. V lost 0 bases and J lost 5, with 4 bases in between. Germline V gene sequence: CDR1 SQVTM, CDR2 ANQGSEA. CDR3 length equals 11 residues. The CDR3, as DNA: TGCAGCGTTGAAGACTGGTATGGCTACACCTTC. Its translation is CSVEDWYGYTF.

The rearrangement links TRBV7-8 to TRBJ2-2; 12 nucleotides agree with TRBD2. V gave up 5 bases and J gave up 4 bases; unmatched junction bases: 8. Germline CDR1 SGHVS, CDR2 FQNEAQ. The CDR3 spans 17 residues. CDR3 DNA: TGTGCCAGCAGCGTACTAGCGGGGGGTGAACTCACCGGGGAGCTGTTTTTT. Translated, it gives CASSVLAGGELTGELFF. The full variable domain, rest sourced from reference TRBV7-8 and TRBJ2-2, is GAGVSQSPRYKVAKRGQDVALRCDPISGHVSLFWYQQALGQGPEFLTYFQNEAQLDKSGLPSDRFFAERPEGSVSTLKIQRTQQEDSAVYLCASSVLAGGELTGELFFGEGSRLTVL.

This chain joins TRBV12-3 or TRBV12-4 and TRBJ1-2, with 7 nucleotides matching TRBD1. The J segment lost 8 bases and the V segment lost 8 bases, leaving 14 bases of the junction unmatched. The CDR3 totals 14 residues. CDR3 loop: CASAPARGNSGYTF. In nucleotides, the CDR3 is TGTGCCAGCGCCCCGGCCAGGGGGAATAGCGGCTACACCTTC.

The V and J genes are TRBV6-4 and TRBJ1-1; D ambiguous. The CDR3 consists of 13 residues. Trimming removed 3 bases at V and 7 bases at J, with 12 bases between. CDR1 and CDR2 (germline): MRHNA, SNTAGT. The CDR3 region is CASSEREGLEAFF. DNA of the CDR3: TGTGCCAGCAGTGAGAGGGAGGGTCTTGAAGCTTTCTTT.

The chain carries TRBV5-4 and TRBJ2-5; D might be TRBD1 or TRBD2, each matching 5 bases. V was shortened by 3 bases and J by 7 bases, with 16 bases between the two germline ends. The CDR3 runs 14 residues. The V gene's germline CDR1 is SGHNT and CDR2 YYREEE (reference sequence). The CDR3 spells CASSSRDGSWTQYF. The CDR3 DNA follows: TGTGCCAGCAGCTCCCGGGACGGCTCTTGGACCCAGTACTTC. Variable domain in full (rest from reference TRBV5-4 and TRBJ2-5): ETGVTQSPTHLIKTRGQQVTLRCSSQSGHNTVSWYQQALGQGPQFIFQYYREEENGRGNFPPRFSGLQFPNYSSELNVNALELDDSALYLCASSSRDGSWTQYFGPGTRLLVL.

The chain couples TRBV2 to TRBJ2-7; D is unclear. Germline-derived CDR1 and CDR2 are SNHLY and FYNNEI. The CDR3 runs to 12 residues. The V end lost 4 bases, the J end lost 2 bases, and 6 bases lay between the germline ends. CDR3 coding DNA: TGTGCCAGCAGTGCCACGGCCTACGAGCAGTACTTC. Translated, it gives CASSATAYEQYF.

This chain connects TRBV2 to TRBJ2-7, with no clear D. With 4 bases removed from V and 6 bases from J, the gap between germline ends came to 13 bases. This CDR3 region has 13 residues. CDR1 and CDR2 (germline): SNHLY, FYNNEI. CDR3 residues: CASSGTWWSEQYF. DNA of the CDR3: TGTGCCAGCAGTGGGACCTGGTGGTCCGAGCAGTACTTC.

In its sample, this clonotype was seen once. The V gene is TRBV20-1, the J gene TRBJ1-3; D is ambiguous. Trimming cost V 6 bases and J 6 bases, with 18 bases left between them. From germline, CDR1 is DFQATT and CDR2 SNEGSKA (reference sequence). The CDR3 is made up of 14 amino acids. CDR3 sequence reads: CSAPGAAHENTIYF. The CDR3 nucleotides are TGCAGTGCCCCGGGAGCAGCTCACGAAAACACCATATATTTT.

The chain joins TRBV7-9 to TRBJ1-2; D may be TRBD1 (5 bases). The ends were cut back, 2 bases at V and 5 bases at J, with 12 bases in the middle. In germline, CDR1 is SEHNR, CDR2 FQNEAQ (reference sequence). The CDR3 loop spans 14 amino acids. The CDR3 reads CASSLTGESYGYTF. The CDR3 nucleotides read TGTGCCAGCAGCTTAACAGGAGAAAGTTATGGCTACACCTTC.

The genes are TRBV9 and TRBJ2-7, with D unresolved. The CDR3 covers 14 residues. Germline V gene lookup returns CDR1 SGDLS and CDR2 YYNGEE. Deletions cut 0 bases from V and 3 bases from J, with 10 bases between. The CDR3 region is CASSVVGDSYEQYF. The CDR3, as DNA: TGTGCCAGCAGCGTAGTTGGGGATAGCTACGAGCAGTACTTC. Supplemented by reference TRBV9 and TRBJ2-7, the full variable domain reads DSGVTQTPKHLITATGQRVTLRCSPRSGDLSVYWYQQSLDQGLQFLIQYYNGEERAKGNILERFSAQQFPDLHSELNLSSLELGDSALYFCASSVVGDSYEQYFGPGTRLTVT.

CDR3: CSARVGGGYGYTF. The CDR3 coding sequence is TGCAGTGCTAGAGTTGGGGGTGGCTATGGCTACACCTTC. The rearrangement links TRBV20-1 to TRBJ1-2; TRBD1 is a possible D gene (5 bases). V shed 1 base and J shed 4 bases, with 10 bases lying between them. The CDR3 spans 13 residues. The germline V gene encodes CDR1 DFQATT and CDR2 SNEGSKA (reference sequence).

The genes are TRBV20-1 and TRBJ2-5, with D possibly being TRBD2 (5 bases). Germline-derived CDR1 and CDR2 are DFQATT and SNEGSKA (reference sequence). CDR3 length: 15 amino acids. The V end was cut by 3 bases, the J end by 5 bases, with 19 bases between. CDR3 sequence (DNA): TGCAGTGCTAGGGGGATACCCCAGCGGCAGGAGACCCAGTACTTC. This gives the protein CSARGIPQRQETQYF.

The rearrangement joins TRBV5-4 to TRBJ1-5, with no clear D. Germline V gene data show CDR1 as SGHNT and CDR2 as YYREEE (reference sequence). CDR3 length: 15 amino acids. V dropped 0 bases and J dropped 4 bases, with 11 bases sitting between them. This CDR3 is CASSLGPGSNQPQHF. The CDR3 nucleotides read TGTGCCAGCAGCTTGGGCCCCGGGAGTAATCAGCCCCAGCATTTT.

V is TRBV6-1 and J is TRBJ2-5; D is perhaps TRBD2 (7 bases). There are 14 residues in the CDR3. Germline loops: CDR1 MNHNS, CDR2 SASEGT. Between the trimmed V and J ends, which lost 6 bases and 5 bases, there was a span of 16 bases. The CDR3 protein is CASRDRGAGETQYF. The CDR3 coding sequence is TGTGCCAGCAGGGATCGGGGGGCGGGTGAGACCCAGTACTTC.